Listed here are 15 T cell receptor beta chains from one sample, sequenced in a study of shared clonotypes between healthy human individuals. Using immunoSEQ multiplex PCR, the repertoire was profiled, and TCRdb retains in-frame clones only, with some absent. The sample has about 640,000 clones; around 72% are singletons. The sequenced sample was memory CD4+ T cells sorted from blood. Subset denoted: CD45RA-negative fraction. The receptors were sampled from a woman aged 25-40 years in good health.

This sequence joins TRBV19 and TRBJ2-7; D may be TRBD1 (6 bases). V gave up 6 bases and J gave up 0 bases, with 12 bases separating them. The CDR3 has 14 residues. CDR1 and CDR2 from the germline V gene are LNHDA and SQIVND (reference sequence). Here the CDR3 reads CASRQGVVSYEQYF. The CDR3 DNA follows: TGTGCCAGTAGACAGGGTGTGGTCTCCTACGAGCAGTACTTC.

The chain has TRBV7-6 and TRBJ1-3, with D possibly TRBD1 on 6 matching bases. Germline V gene sequence: CDR1 SGHVS, CDR2 FNYEAQ. The CDR3 totals 16 residues. Trimming left V 5 bases short and J 0 bases short, with 14 bases between. The CDR3 loop is CASSGRTADSGNTIYF. In DNA, the CDR3 is TGTGCCAGCAGCGGACGGACAGCCGACTCTGGAAACACCATATATTTT.

Only a few counts were recorded for this clone. The rearrangement joins TRBV27 to TRBJ2-5, with D unresolved. From germline, CDR1 is MNHEY and CDR2 SMNVEV (reference sequence). The CDR3 totals 17 residues. V dropped 2 bases and J dropped 2 bases, with 18 bases sitting between them. The CDR3 DNA sequence: TGTGCCAGCAGTTTAGTAAGTTCTAGGCGGCGGCAAGAGACCCAGTACTTC. As protein: CASSLVSSRRRQETQYF.

This clone occurred a few times. The rearrangement uses TRBV5-1 and TRBJ2-1; 7 bases fit TRBD1. The CDR3 is made up of 15 amino acids. Germline V CDR1 and CDR2: SGHRS, YFSETQ. J lost 8 bases, V lost 2 bases, and 10 bases had no gene match. Written as DNA, the CDR3 is TGCGCCAGCAGCTTCCGACAGGGCGGCGTCCATGAGCAGTTCTTC. Translating it yields CASSFRQGGVHEQFF. Variable domain in full (rest from reference TRBV5-1 and TRBJ2-1): KAGVTQTPRYLIKTRGQQVTLSCSPISGHRSVSWYQQTPGQGLQFLFEYFSETQRNKGNFPGRFSGRQFSNSRSEMNVSTLELGDSALYLCASSFRQGGVHEQFFGPGTRLTVL.

The chain couples TRBV9 to TRBJ2-2, with TRBD1 as a possible D gene (5 bases). Germline V CDR1 and CDR2: SGDLS, YYNGEE. The V gene lost 2 bases and the J gene lost 10 bases, with 9 bases spanning the gap. This CDR3 has 12 residues. The chain's CDR3 is CASSVGQEELFF. In DNA, the CDR3 is TGTGCCAGCAGCGTGGGGCAGGAGGAGCTGTTTTTT. The full variable domain, in which reference TRBV9 and TRBJ2-2 provide the parts outside the CDR3, is DSGVTQTPKHLITATGQRVTLRCSPRSGDLSVYWYQQSLDQGLQFLIQYYNGEERAKGNILERFSAQQFPDLHSELNLSSLELGDSALYFCASSVGQEELFFGEGSRLTVL.

The chain has TRBV2 and TRBJ2-7; 7 positions agree with TRBD2. V lost 2 bases, J lost 1 base, and 8 bases stayed unmatched. Germline V gene data show CDR1 as SNHLY and CDR2 as FYNNEI. The CDR3 is made up of 16 amino acids. CDR3 sequence reads: CASSELGLAVSYEQYF. DNA for the CDR3: TGTGCCAGCAGTGAATTGGGTCTAGCGGTATCCTACGAGCAGTACTTC.

The chain links TRBV2 to TRBJ2-1; the D gene is possibly TRBD1 (6 bases). Germline assignment: CDR1 SNHLY and CDR2 FYNNEI. The V end lost 4 bases, the J end lost 0 bases, and 10 bases lay between the germline ends. The CDR3 totals 15 residues. CDR3 sequence: CASSVQGPSYNEQFF. CDR3 sequence (DNA): TGTGCCAGCAGTGTCCAGGGGCCCTCCTACAATGAGCAGTTCTTC.

V usage is TRBV7-9 and J usage is TRBJ2-1, with 7 bases that match TRBD2. The CDR3 spans 16 residues. Looked up from germline, CDR1 is SEHNR and CDR2 is FQNEAQ (reference sequence). V lost 1 base and J lost 7; bases outside the gene matches: 10. DNA of the CDR3: TGTGCCAGCAGCTTAGAAAGCGGGAATCTAAAAAATGAGCAGTTCTTC. It specifies CASSLESGNLKNEQFF.

The J gene is TRBJ2-3, the V gene TRBV19; 7 bases map to TRBD2. This CDR3 region has 15 residues. Germline CDR1 LNHDA, CDR2 SQIVND (reference sequence). V was pared by 5 bases and J by 2 bases, with 7 bases of the junction left unmatched. As DNA, the CDR3 is TGTGCCAGTAGTTATGGCGGGGACTACACAGATACGCAGTATTTT. Translated, it gives CASSYGGDYTDTQYF.

This chain connects TRBV28 to TRBJ2-7, with 11 bases identical to TRBD1. J was trimmed by 3 bases and V by 5 bases; bases with no gene match: 6. The germline CDR1 and CDR2 sequences are MDHEN and SYDVKM. The CDR3 loop spans 15 amino acids. CDR3 residues: CASSITGTGGYEQYF. Here the CDR3 DNA reads TGTGCCAGCAGTATAACCGGGACAGGGGGCTACGAGCAGTACTTC.

The gene calls are TRBV5-4 and TRBJ2-5, with D possibly being TRBD2 (7 bases). V lost 7 bases to trimming and J lost 4 bases, with 17 bases between them. This CDR3 is 14 amino acids long. From germline, CDR1 is SGHNT and CDR2 YYREEE (reference sequence). CDR3 protein: CASGRKGGGETQYF. Here the CDR3 DNA reads TGTGCCAGCGGCCGCAAGGGGGGGGGAGAGACCCAGTACTTC.

V is TRBV6-5 and J is TRBJ1-2; TRBD1 matches at 7 bases. Germline values: CDR1 MNHEY, CDR2 SVGAGI. V lost 0 bases to trimming and J lost 7 bases; unmatched junction nucleotides: 5. The CDR3 runs to 14 residues. The chain's CDR3 is CASSYSDRRTGYTF. CDR3 in DNA: TGTGCCAGCAGTTACTCGGACAGGCGTACTGGCTACACCTTC.

The V and J genes are TRBV6-9 and TRBJ1-1; D not certain. V was trimmed by 5 bases and J by 1 base, leaving 8 bases between them. Looked up from germline, CDR1 is MNHGY and CDR2 is SVAAGI. This CDR3 is 13 amino acids long. This CDR3 reads CASSLFTNTEAFF. The DNA of the CDR3 is TGTGCCAGCAGTCTATTCACGAACACTGAAGCTTTCTTT.

The rearrangement joins TRBV27 to TRBJ2-2, with D maybe TRBD1 (5 bases). CDR1 and CDR2 from the germline V gene are MNHEY and SMNVEV (reference sequence). The CDR3 contains 16 residues. The V end lost 3 bases, the J end lost 4 bases, and 15 bases lay between the germline ends. DNA for the CDR3: TGTGCCAGCAGTTTGGACACCCCTCGTGGCACCGGGGAGCTGTTTTTT. Protein: CASSLDTPRGTGELFF.

The rearrangement links TRBV7-2 to TRBJ2-1; 7 bases line up with TRBD2. Germline CDR1 is SGHTA and CDR2 is FQGNSA. J was trimmed by 6 bases and V by 1 base; bases with no gene match: 6. This CDR3 has 15 amino acids. This CDR3 reads CASSLVALASNEQFF. In DNA, the CDR3 is TGTGCCAGCAGCTTAGTCGCACTAGCGAGCAATGAGCAGTTCTTC.